The clone carrying this T cell receptor (beta chain) has a handful of counts. Its antigen is as yet unknown. Library preparation (for TCRbeta) was performed with unique molecular identifiers. Each CDR3 protein gets one entry after TCRdb re-called the PCR reads with MiXCR. The sample holds 200,000 to 300,000 distinct CDR3 sequences, roughly 25% seen once. The sample comes from a study of T-cell reconstitution after alpha-beta-depleted transplantation in children. Study-wide findings and caveats: Some patients' high day-60 TCRbeta diversity was attributed to recipient cells surviving conditioning. Newly produced T cells mostly provided counts and TCRbeta diversity after one year, as hyperexpanded clones declined. Expanded clones from the graft, numbering several hundred, reportedly supplied alpha-beta T cells about two months after transplant.

This CDR3 spans 15 amino acids. The germline CDR1 and CDR2 sequences are SGDLS and YYNGEE. The V gene lost 3 bases and the J gene lost 0 bases, with 9 bases spanning the gap. The chain uses TRBV9 and TRBJ2-2; D possibly corresponds to TRBD2 (5 bases). This TCR derives from a girl aged 2-10 years with Fanconi anemia, due to receive a stem cell transplant. The sequences come from PBMCs, collected before TCRalphabeta/CD19-depleted stem cell transplant. CDR3 sequence reads: CASSGVATNTGELFF. DNA of the CDR3: TGTGCCAGCAGCGGGGTAGCGACGAACACCGGGGAGCTGTTTTTT.